Each of the 24 T cell receptor beta chains below was sequenced from the same sample in a study of graft-versus-host responses after intestinal transplantation. Only in-frame clones appear in the TCRdb table, and some are missing; sequencing was by immunoSEQ multiplex PCR. The repertoire consists of around 96,000 clones, with 90% occurring once and the leading ten covering 15% to 20%. The sample was PBMCs, taken roughly 450 days after intestinal transplant. The receptors derive from a human patient who received an intestinal transplant, so some T cells may come from the graft donor.

V and J are TRBV5-1 and TRBJ2-2; TRBD1 matches at 7 bases. The junction had 4 bases not matched to a gene; V was cut back by 1 base and J by 7 bases. Germline values: CDR1 SGHRS, CDR2 YFSETQ. The CDR3 sequence is 14 residues long. The CDR3 loop is CASSLRGPGGELFF. CDR3 sequence (DNA): TGCGCCAGCAGCTTGAGGGGGCCAGGCGGGGAGCTGTTTTTT. Full variable domain (remainder filled in from reference TRBV5-1 and TRBJ2-2): KAGVTQTPRYLIKTRGQQVTLSCSPISGHRSVSWYQQTPGQGLQFLFEYFSETQRNKGNFPGRFSGRQFSNSRSEMNVSTLELGDSALYLCASSLRGPGGELFFGEGSRLTVL.

This clone was seen just once. The chain uses TRBV5-1 and TRBJ2-7; maybe TRBD2 (6 bases). Germline CDR1 SGHRS, CDR2 YFSETQ. The CDR3 runs to 13 residues. The germline V and J ends were trimmed by 4 bases and 7 bases, with 15 bases remaining between them. In DNA form, the CDR3 reads TGCGCCAGCAGCCCCGCGGGGTTGGGGGAGCAGTACTTC. As protein: CASSPAGLGEQYF.

In DNA form, the CDR3 reads TGTGCCAGCAGCTTAGTCCATCGACAGGGGCTGAACACTGAAGCTTTCTTT. Residues: CASSLVHRQGLNTEAFF. The rearrangement links TRBV7-2 to TRBJ1-1; 8 bases are shared with TRBD1. This CDR3 has 17 amino acids. V was pared by 1 base and J by 0 bases, with 7 bases of the junction left unmatched. Germline assignment: CDR1 SGHTA and CDR2 FQGNSA.

V is TRBV29-1 and J is TRBJ1-2; TRBD1 is a possible D gene (5 bases). V gave up 1 base and J gave up 8 bases, with 17 bases separating them. Germline CDR1 reads SQVTM; CDR2 reads ANQGSEA. The length of the CDR3 is 14 residues. The CDR3 protein is CSVEAYQGVRGYTF. The CDR3 DNA is TGCAGCGTTGAAGCGTATCAGGGCGTGAGGGGCTACACCTTC.

The rearrangement joins TRBV14 to TRBJ1-1; D gene unclear. Germline CDR1 is SGHDN and CDR2 is FVKESK. V was clipped by 3 bases and J by 0 bases, with 5 bases between them. This CDR3 is built from 13 residues. CDR3 amino acids: CASSQSLNTEAFF. The CDR3 DNA follows: TGTGCCAGCAGCCAGTCATTGAACACTGAAGCTTTCTTT.

The chain has TRBV18 and TRBJ1-1; 7 nucleotides agree with TRBD1. Germline V gene data show CDR1 as KGHSH and CDR2 as LQKENI. CDR3 length: 13 amino acids. Trimming at V came to 8 bases and at J to 3 bases, leaving 6 bases not matched to a gene. The CDR3 here is CASRFQGDTEAFF. DNA of the CDR3: TGTGCCAGCCGCTTCCAGGGGGACACTGAAGCTTTCTTT.

This chain joins TRBV6-1 and TRBJ1-6; no reliable D call. This CDR3 has 11 residues. The germline V gene has CDR1 MNHNS and CDR2 SASEGT. Trimming shortened V by 6 bases and J by 9 bases, and 6 bases separated the two germline ends. The CDR3 region is CASREISPLHF. CDR3 nucleotides: TGTGCCAGCAGGGAAATTTCACCCCTCCACTTT.

The rearrangement links TRBV6-6 to TRBJ1-4; weak D call: TRBD1 (5 bases). The V gene lost 6 bases and the J gene lost 5 bases, with 16 bases spanning the gap. This CDR3 region has 15 residues. CDR1 MNHNY and CDR2 SVGAGI come from the germline V gene (reference sequence). In DNA form, the CDR3 reads TGTGCCAGCAGCAAATGGGGCAGACAAAATGAAAAACTGTTTTTT. It is translated as CASSKWGRQNEKLFF.

The chain is built from TRBV5-4 and TRBJ1-2; D perhaps matches TRBD1 (5 bases). The CDR3 is 16 amino acids. The V end was cut by 0 bases, the J end by 4 bases, with 16 bases between. Germline CDR1 SGHNT, CDR2 YYREEE (reference sequence). The CDR3 region is CASSLGGEQGSYGYTF. The CDR3 nucleotides are TGTGCCAGCAGCTTGGGGGGTGAGCAGGGCTCCTATGGCTACACCTTC.

The rearrangement uses TRBV2 and TRBJ2-3; D is ambiguous. This CDR3 has 14 amino acids. Germline loops: CDR1 SNHLY, CDR2 FYNNEI. V lost 3 bases, J lost 2 bases, and 9 bases lay in between. In DNA form, the CDR3 reads TGTGCCAGCAGTGAGTGGGGTAACACAGATACGCAGTATTTT. Its translation is CASSEWGNTDTQYF.

A note on this clone: Germline is not matched at one junction end, which may reflect a read error. V is TRBV7-7 and J is TRBJ2-5; 7 bases are a match to TRBD1. Germline CDR1 and CDR2: SSHAT and FNYEAQ (reference sequence). This CDR3 has 13 residues. The CDR3 is CASSRTGPGTQYF. CDR3 DNA sequence: TGTGCTAGCAGTCGGACAGGACCTGGGACCCAGTACTTC.

The chain links TRBV6-1 to TRBJ1-1; D is perhaps TRBD1 (5 bases). The CDR3 extends over 13 amino acids. V lost 6 bases to trimming and J lost 3 bases, with 11 bases between them. CDR1 and CDR2 (germline): MNHNS, SASEGT. CDR3 region: CASSRVFDTEAFF. The CDR3 DNA is TGTGCCAGCAGCAGGGTATTCGACACTGAAGCTTTCTTT.

CDR3 region: CASGLVTLAGGPSSYNEQFF. In DNA, the CDR3 is TGTGCTAGTGGTTTGGTAACCTTGGCGGGGGGGCCGAGCTCCTACAATGAGCAGTTCTTC. J is TRBJ2-1 and V is TRBV12-5, with TRBD2 matching 9 bases. CDR1 and CDR2 (germline): LGHNT, FRNRAP. V lost 0 bases, J lost 0 bases, and 12 bases stayed unmatched. The CDR3 is made up of 20 amino acids.

The chain carries TRBV13 and TRBJ1-1; tentative D call: TRBD1 (5 bases). The CDR3 is made up of 15 amino acids. Deletions cut 3 bases from V and 1 base from J, with 12 bases between. Germline CDR1 and CDR2: PRHDT and FYEKMQ (reference sequence). The CDR3 coding sequence is TGTGCCAGCAGCTTCAGGTCGGGGCCGAACACTGAAGCTTTCTTT. Translated, it gives CASSFRSGPNTEAFF.

The gene calls are TRBV11-2 and TRBJ1-2; D is possibly TRBD1 (5 bases). Germline CDR1 and CDR2: SGHAT and FQNNGV. With 5 bases removed from V and 8 bases from J, the gap between germline ends came to 15 bases. The CDR3 runs 13 residues. The CDR3 sequence: CASSADSRQGYTF. In DNA, the CDR3 is TGTGCCAGCAGCGCAGACAGTCGGCAGGGCTACACCTTC.

V gene TRBV5-8 combines with J gene TRBJ2-4, with a tentative D call TRBD2 (7 bases). V lost 2 bases, J lost 13 bases, and 22 bases lay in between. The CDR3 sequence is 15 residues long. The germline V gene encodes CDR1 SGHTS and CDR2 YDEGEE. The CDR3 DNA reads as TGTGCCAGCAGCTTATTCCTGGCCTGGGGAGGGGGACAGTACTTC. Translating gives CASSLFLAWGGGQYF.

The J gene is TRBJ2-2, the V gene TRBV5-1, with D maybe TRBD2 (6 bases). Germline-derived CDR1 and CDR2 are SGHRS and YFSETQ. V was clipped by 4 bases and J by 1 base, with 11 bases between them. The CDR3 runs 15 residues. CDR3 bases: TGCGCCAGCAGCGCCGGGACTCAGAACACCGGGGAGCTGTTTTTT. It encodes CASSAGTQNTGELFF.

The J gene is TRBJ1-1, the V gene TRBV7-2, with TRBD1 matching 9 bases. The CDR3 runs 14 residues. CDR1 is SGHTA and CDR2 is FQGNSA in the germline V gene. The V segment lost 4 bases and the J segment 4 bases; nucleotides outside the gene matches: 4. Here the CDR3 reads CASSSQGAGTEAFF. In DNA form, the CDR3 reads TGTGCCAGCAGCTCACAGGGGGCGGGCACTGAAGCTTTCTTT.

This clone has more than one count but fewer than ten. The rearrangement uses TRBV7-1 and TRBJ1-5; TRBD1 agrees at 9 bases. TRBV7-1 is placed among ORFs of uncertain function. Trimming at V came to 5 bases and at J to 1 base, leaving 6 bases not matched to a gene. This CDR3 is built from 16 residues. CDR3 residues: CASSPGQGKSNQPQHF. CDR3 in DNA: TGTGCCAGCAGCCCGGGACAGGGTAAGAGCAATCAGCCCCAGCATTTT.

The V call is TRBV20-1, the J call TRBJ2-7; D is ambiguous. Trimming left V 2 bases short and J 5 bases short, with 4 bases between. The CDR3 spans 10 residues. Germline lookup yields CDR1 DFQATT and CDR2 SNEGSKA (reference sequence). CDR3 in amino acids: CSARFHEQYF. The CDR3 nucleotides are TGCAGTGCTAGATTCCACGAGCAGTACTTC.

The V call is TRBV7-6, the J call TRBJ2-7; tentative D call: TRBD1 (6 bases). Between the trimmed V and J ends, which lost 4 bases and 4 bases, there was a span of 17 bases. The germline V gene encodes CDR1 SGHVS and CDR2 FNYEAQ. The CDR3 has 15 residues. DNA for the CDR3: TGTGCCAGCAGCTACGAGAGGGGGTCTTTTTACGAGCAGTACTTC. This encodes CASSYERGSFYEQYF. Looking up the rest from reference TRBV7-6 and TRBJ2-7 gives the full variable domain: GAGVSQSPRYKVTKRGQDVALRCDPISGHVSLYWYRQALGQGPEFLTYFNYEAQQDKSGLPNDRFSAERPEGSISTLTIQRTEQRDSAMYRCASSYERGSFYEQYFGPGTRLTVT.

The chain couples TRBV11-2 to TRBJ2-1, with 10 positions matching TRBD2. Germline lookup yields CDR1 SGHAT and CDR2 FQNNGV. This CDR3 is 18 amino acids long. V shed 6 bases and J 8 bases; nucleotides not matched to a gene: 19. CDR3 amino acids: CASRGILAGAPPGDEQFF. CDR3 sequence (DNA): TGTGCCAGCAGAGGAATCCTAGCGGGGGCCCCCCCAGGGGATGAGCAGTTCTTC.

V gene TRBV18 combines with J gene TRBJ1-3; D call uncertain. The V and J ends lost 2 bases and 0 bases respectively, with 20 bases between them. The CDR3 is 19 amino acids. CDR1 KGHSH and CDR2 LQKENI come from the germline V gene. CDR3 DNA sequence: TGTGCCAGCTCACCATATTCCCCAAGAACCCCCGGCTCTGGAAACACCATATATTTT. This encodes CASSPYSPRTPGSGNTIYF.

The chain couples TRBV15 to TRBJ2-7; D uncertain. The CDR3 loop spans 15 amino acids. Germline lookup yields CDR1 LNHNV and CDR2 YYDKDF (reference sequence). V was clipped by 0 bases and J by 2 bases, with 11 bases between them. CDR3 region: CATSREQALAYEQYF. The CDR3 nucleotides are TGTGCCACCAGCAGAGAGCAGGCCTTGGCCTACGAGCAGTACTTC.